A selection of T cell receptor beta chains follows, all from one sample in a study of T-cell reconstitution after alpha-beta-depleted transplantation in children. MiXCR, applied by TCRdb to the PCR reads, yields one record per CDR3 protein. The sample records some 240,000 distinct CDR3 sequences, 9.7% being singletons. Sequenced here: PBMCs from the stem cell graft donor, sampled from the stem cell graft. The receptors stem from a human donor who donated a stem cell graft to a child with SCID. Both conserved end residues are part of each CDR3.

>TRBJ1-2|TRBV29-1
CSVGQGALVGYTF
>TRBJ2-1|TRBV5-3
CARSHVGENEQFF
>TRBJ2-7|TRBV7-2
CASSLSTGVSYEQYF
>TRBJ2-7|TRBV6-1
CASSEPRRYEQYF
>TRBJ2-1|TRBV5-1
CASSYPTGNRGEQFF
>TRBJ2-5|TRBV12-3/TRBV12-4
CASSHRGQGETQYF
>TRBJ1-3|TRBV3-1
CASSQDRGNTIYF
>TRBJ2-3|TRBV21-1
CASRDRYTDTQYF
>TRBJ2-7|TRBV9
CASSAAGQSYEQYF
>TRBJ1-6|TRBV7-9
CASSLRFVGQNSPLHF
>TRBJ2-1|TRBV5-1
CASSLNRQGYYNEQFF
>TRBJ2-7|TRBV20-1
CSATPGHQTYEQYF
>TRBJ1-6|TRBV5-1
CASSLIGSPLHF
>TRBJ2-7|TRBV12-3/TRBV12-4
CASSLGQGVYEQYF
>TRBJ2-1|TRBV5-1
CASSRATSSYNEQFF
>TRBJ1-2|TRBV13
CATESKGWGYGYTF
>TRBJ1-6|TRBV28
CASKFQGATSPLHF
>TRBJ1-5|TRBV12-3/TRBV12-4
CASSLWDRENQPQHF
>TRBJ1-1|TRBV7-6
CASSPSHGWGTEAFF
>TRBJ2-5|TRBV7-9
CASSLRGEWETQYF
>TRBJ2-1|TRBV5-1
CASSLGGGRDNEQFF
>TRBJ2-2|TRBV7-9
CASSLVQGQNTGELFF
>TRBJ2-1|TRBV28
CASSLRGAGKMLDEQFF
>TRBJ2-5|TRBV7-2
CASSFSSSGGQETQYF
>TRBJ2-7|TRBV7-9
CASSFGFYEQYF
>TRBJ1-1|TRBV7-2
CASSFEMNTEAFF
>TRBJ2-6|TRBV5-6
CASSLVGGTFSGANVLTF
>TRBJ2-7|TRBV5-1
CASSQIQTSGGFGSYEQYF
>TRBJ1-2|TRBV2
CASSGDLNGYTF
>TRBJ1-4|TRBV27
CASSFEGAGEKLFF
>TRBJ1-2|TRBV29-1
CSAKTGRGYTF
>TRBJ2-7|TRBV6-2/TRBV6-3
CASSFGGPSYEQYF
>TRBJ2-5|TRBV4-2
CASSPGPPLETQYF
>TRBJ1-3|TRBV15
CATSRDSPYSTPRF
>TRBJ1-2|TRBV27
CASSSGGGYGYTF
>TRBJ1-5|TRBV24-1
CGAIYLVGAEGQPQHF
>TRBJ2-5|TRBV12-3/TRBV12-4
CASSHRGGKETQYF
>TRBJ1-2|TRBV2
CASSPAGTPIRGYTF
>TRBJ1-1|TRBV19
CATVAEGGVGTEAFF
>TRBJ1-1|TRBV7-2
CASSPWGTLNTEAFF
>TRBJ1-5|TRBV12-3/TRBV12-4
CASSLGVDQPQHF
>TRBJ2-3|TRBV5-5
CASSSQGPDTQYF
>TRBJ2-1|TRBV7-3
CASSLIRLAPLDGHNEQFF
>TRBJ2-5|TRBV20-1
CSARENQETQYF
>TRBJ2-3|TRBV12-3/TRBV12-4
CASSIWEEDTQYF
>TRBJ2-1|TRBV5-1
CASSLEGTQAYNEQFF
>TRBJ2-1|TRBV5-5
CASSLGTSGGEQFF
>TRBJ1-1|TRBV7-3
CASSLSRGTEAFF
>TRBJ2-2|TRBV4-1
CASSQEGTEGITGELFF
>TRBJ2-3|TRBV7-6
CASSLNSVVSTDTQYF
>TRBJ1-1|TRBV7-3
CASSLAKARGMNTEAFF
>TRBJ1-1|TRBV6-1
CASSEGGGAHTEAFF
>TRBJ1-3|TRBV11-2
CASSLDWVRGQLTSSGNTIYF
>TRBJ2-1|TRBV5-1
CASSLAGTSGVDEQFF
>TRBJ1-2|TRBV28
CASQTGGYGYTF
>TRBJ1-4|TRBV7-2
CASSLFGGSATNEKLFF